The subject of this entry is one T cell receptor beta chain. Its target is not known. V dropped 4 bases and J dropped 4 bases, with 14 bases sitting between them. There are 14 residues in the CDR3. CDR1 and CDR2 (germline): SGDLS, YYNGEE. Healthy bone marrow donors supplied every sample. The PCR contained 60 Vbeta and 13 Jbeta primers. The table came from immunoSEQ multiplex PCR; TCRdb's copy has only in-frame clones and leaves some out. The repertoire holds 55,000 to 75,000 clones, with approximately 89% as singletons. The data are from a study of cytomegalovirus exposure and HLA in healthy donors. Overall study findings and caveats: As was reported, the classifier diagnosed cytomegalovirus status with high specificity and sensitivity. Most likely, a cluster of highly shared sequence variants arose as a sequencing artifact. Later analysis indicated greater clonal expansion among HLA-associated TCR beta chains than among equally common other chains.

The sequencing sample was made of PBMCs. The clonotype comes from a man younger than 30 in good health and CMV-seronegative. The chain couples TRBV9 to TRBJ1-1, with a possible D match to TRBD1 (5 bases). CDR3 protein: CASSPRRGGTEAFF. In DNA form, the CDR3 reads TGTGCCAGCAGCCCAAGACGGGGGGGCACTGAAGCTTTCTTT.